These T cell receptor beta chains were read from a single sample in a study of blood T cell dynamics during melanoma immunotherapy. Clones were read by immunoSEQ multiplex PCR, and TCRdb kept only the in-frame ones, dropping some. Among 3,500 to 5,000 clones listed, approximately 97% were seen once. The material sequenced was effector memory CD8+ T cells from blood, taken from a patient treated with checkpoint blockade. The receptors derive from a human donor with melanoma. The CDR3 runs from the conserved cysteine through the conserved F or W. A D gene is named only where the DNA matches it firmly. Where a row states a size, it is once, few, many or the class of an expanded clone; other rows omit it.

v_call	d_call	clone_size	j_call	cdr3_aa	cdr3_nt
TRBV19	NA	NA	TRBJ2-1	CASSIPMAPSSYNEQFF	TGTGCCAGTAGTATTCCCATGGCGCCGAGCTCCTACAATGAGCAGTTCTTC
TRBV2	NA	NA	TRBJ1-4	CASSEVGGTNEKLFF	TGTGCCAGCAGTGAAGTTGGAGGGACTAATGAAAAACTGTTTTTT
TRBV9	NA	NA	TRBJ2-1	CASSPLTSSYNEQFF	TGTGCCAGCAGCCCTCTAACAAGCTCCTACAATGAGCAGTTCTTC
TRBV6-6	NA	NA	TRBJ2-1	CASSSTSSYNEQFF	TGTGCCAGCAGCTCTACTAGCTCCTACAATGAGCAGTTCTTC
TRBV30	TRBD2	once	TRBJ2-3	CACRVPGLAGGTPSTDTQYF	TGTGCCTGTCGAGTTCCGGGACTAGCGGGAGGAACCCCTAGCACAGATACGCAGTATTTT
TRBV6-1	NA	NA	TRBJ1-5	CASSEAGGPQHF	TGTGCCAGCAGTGAAGCAGGGGGGCCCCAGCATTTT
TRBV27	NA	NA	TRBJ1-1	CASSSGREAFF	TGTGCCAGCAGTTCCGGGAGAGAAGCTTTCTTT
TRBV13	NA	NA	TRBJ2-7	CASSLGWGGLYEQYF	TGTGCCAGCAGCTTAGGTTGGGGGGGCCTCTACGAGCAGTACTTC
TRBV18	NA	NA	TRBJ2-7	CASSPAGTPLEQYF	TGTGCCAGCTCACCAGCCGGGACACCGCTCGAGCAGTACTTC
TRBV28	NA	once	TRBJ1-5	CASSPSLNQPQHF	TGTGCCAGCAGTCCGAGTCTCAATCAGCCCCAGCATTTT
TRBV19	NA	NA	TRBJ2-7	CASSATGYEQYF	TGTGCCAGTAGTGCCACAGGGTACGAGCAGTACTTC
TRBV28	NA	NA	TRBJ2-3	CASSLLPSDTQYF	TGTGCCAGCAGCCTTTTACCTTCGGATACGCAGTATTTT
TRBV28	TRBD2	NA	TRBJ2-7	CASSPLAGRSYEQYF	TGTGCCAGCAGTCCCCTAGCGGGGCGCTCCTACGAGCAGTACTTC
TRBV7-6	NA	NA	TRBJ1-1	CASSPLAGMNTEAFF	TGTGCCAGCAGCCCCCTGGCGGGCATGAACACTGAAGCTTTCTTT
TRBV27	NA	NA	TRBJ2-1	CASSLYVRSEQFF	TGTGCCAGCAGTTTGTACGTCCGAAGTGAGCAGTTCTTC
TRBV9	NA	NA	TRBJ2-2	CASSVGPTGELFF	TGTGCCAGCAGCGTAGGGCCGACCGGGGAGCTGTTTTTT
TRBV5-6	TRBD1	NA	TRBJ1-3	CASSLSGTGLLSGNTIYF	TGTGCCAGCAGCTTGTCAGGGACAGGGTTACTCAGCGGAAACACCATATATTTT
TRBV7-2	NA	NA	TRBJ2-7	CASSSPSPGYEQYF	TGTGCCAGCAGCTCACCTTCCCCAGGGTACGAGCAGTACTTC
TRBV19	NA	NA	TRBJ1-1	CASTTALGGRKAFF	TGTGCCAGTACGACAGCTTTGGGGGGCCGAAAAGCTTTCTTT
TRBV5-6	NA	NA	TRBJ2-4	CASSPSPGWGTLAKNIQYF	TGTGCCAGCAGCCCCAGCCCGGGCTGGGGGACTTTAGCCAAAAACATTCAGTACTTC
TRBV4-1	NA	NA	TRBJ2-1	CASSQSVGYNEQFF	TGCGCCAGCAGCCAAAGCGTCGGCTACAATGAGCAGTTCTTC
TRBV5-1	NA	NA	TRBJ1-2	CASSLSEPNYGYTF	TGCGCCAGCAGCTTGAGTGAGCCTAACTATGGCTACACCTTC
TRBV6-1	NA	NA	TRBJ2-7	CASMGYEQYF	TGTGCCAGCATGGGCTACGAGCAGTACTTC
TRBV13	NA	NA	TRBJ2-7	CASSLGRGSWHF	TGTGCCAGCAGCTTAGGCCGGGGGAGTTGGCACTTC
TRBV5-8	TRBD2	NA	TRBJ2-7	CASSLGVTSGSYEQYF	TGTGCCAGCAGCTTGGGGGTGACTAGCGGGAGCTACGAGCAGTACTTC
TRBV20-1	NA	NA	TRBJ2-1	CSARGEQFF	TGCAGTGCGCGTGGGGAGCAGTTCTTC
TRBV5-1	TRBD2	NA	TRBJ2-7	CASSLKSSGWASYEQYF	TGCGCCAGCAGCTTGAAGTCTAGCGGGTGGGCCTCCTACGAGCAGTACTTC
TRBV13	NA	NA	TRBJ2-3	CASSPRLADTQYF	TGTGCCAGCAGCCCCAGGCTTGCAGATACGCAGTATTTT
TRBV10-3	NA	once	TRBJ1-4	CATGSPGDEKLFF	TGTGCCACCGGGTCTCCCGGGGATGAAAAACTGTTTTTT
TRBV9	NA	NA	TRBJ2-2	CASSVRTGELFF	TGTGCCAGCAGCGTACGCACCGGGGAGCTGTTTTTT
TRBV5-1	TRBD2	NA	TRBJ2-7	CASRAGLAVTYEQYF	TGCGCCAGCAGAGCCGGACTAGCGGTAACCTACGAGCAGTACTTC
TRBV11-2	NA	NA	TRBJ2-7	CASSLTVYEQYF	TGTGCCAGCAGCTTAACTGTTTACGAGCAGTACTTC
TRBV5-1	NA	NA	TRBJ1-1	CASSSYSTGPNTEAFF	TGCGCCAGCAGCTCATACTCGACAGGACCGAACACTGAAGCTTTCTTT
TRBV7-8	NA	once	TRBJ2-1	CASSLLRVSSYNEQFF	TGTGCCAGCAGCCTCCTCCGGGTGAGCTCCTACAATGAGCAGTTCTTC
TRBV27	NA	NA	TRBJ2-3	CASSRVYGTDTQYF	TGTGCCAGCAGTCGAGTGTACGGCACAGATACGCAGTATTTT
TRBV28	TRBD2	NA	TRBJ2-4	CASRPAPAGGSLRYIQYF	TGTGCCAGCAGACCAGCCCCTGCGGGAGGTTCTCTCAGGTACATTCAGTACTTC
TRBV5-4	TRBD2	once	TRBJ2-3	CASSLMRERIDTQYF	TGTGCCAGCAGCTTGATGCGGGAGAGGATAGATACGCAGTATTTT
TRBV7-9	NA	NA	TRBJ2-7	CASSSQGPPYEQYF	TGTGCCAGCAGCTCACAGGGTCCGCCCTACGAGCAGTACTTC
TRBV2	NA	NA	TRBJ2-7	CASNGGGHEQYF	TGTGCCAGCAACGGGGGAGGCCACGAGCAGTACTTC
TRBV2	NA	NA	TRBJ2-1	CASSGRTTSVDEQFF	TGTGCCAGCAGTGGGAGGACTACCTCTGTGGATGAGCAGTTCTTC
TRBV28	TRBD2	once	TRBJ2-7	CASSQREGRNEQYF	TGTGCCAGCAGTCAGCGGGAGGGCCGCAACGAGCAGTACTTC
TRBV4-1	TRBD2	NA	TRBJ2-7	CASSQDRDSGRYEQYF	TGCGCCAGCAGCCAAGATCGGGATAGCGGGAGGTACGAGCAGTACTTC
TRBV15	NA	NA	TRBJ2-7	CATSRDRGGEQYF	TGTGCCACCAGCAGAGACAGGGGCGGCGAGCAGTACTTC